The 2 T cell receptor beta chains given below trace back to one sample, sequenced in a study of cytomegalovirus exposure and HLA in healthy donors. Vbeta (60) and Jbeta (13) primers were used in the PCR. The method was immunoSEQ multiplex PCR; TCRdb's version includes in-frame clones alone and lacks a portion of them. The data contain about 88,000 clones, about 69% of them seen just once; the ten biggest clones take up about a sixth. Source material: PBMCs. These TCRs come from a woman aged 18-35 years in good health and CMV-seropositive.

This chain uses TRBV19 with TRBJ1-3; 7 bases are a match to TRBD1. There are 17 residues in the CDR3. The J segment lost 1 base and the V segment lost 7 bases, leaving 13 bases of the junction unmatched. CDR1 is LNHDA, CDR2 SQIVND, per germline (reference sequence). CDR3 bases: TGTGCCAGTACCGACAGGGAACGTCGAAGGTCTGGAAACACCATATATTTT. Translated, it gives CASTDRERRRSGNTIYF.

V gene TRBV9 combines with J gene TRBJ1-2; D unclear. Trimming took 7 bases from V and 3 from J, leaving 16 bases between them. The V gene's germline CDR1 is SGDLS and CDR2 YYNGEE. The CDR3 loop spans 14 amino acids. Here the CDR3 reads CASSRGRPDYGYTF. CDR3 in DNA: TGTGCCAGCTCCCGTGGGAGGCCGGACTATGGCTACACCTTC.